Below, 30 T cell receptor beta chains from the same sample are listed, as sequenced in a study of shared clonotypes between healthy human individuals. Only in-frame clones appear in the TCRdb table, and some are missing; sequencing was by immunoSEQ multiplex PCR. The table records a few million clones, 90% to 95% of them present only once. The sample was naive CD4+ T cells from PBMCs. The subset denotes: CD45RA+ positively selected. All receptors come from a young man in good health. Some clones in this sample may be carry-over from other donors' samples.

CDR3 DNA: TGTGCCAGCAGCACTGGCGGGACAGGCTCAGACACTGAAGCTTTCTTT. The encoded protein is CASSTGGTGSDTEAFF. The V gene is TRBV28, the J gene TRBJ1-1, with TRBD1 matching 8 bases. This CDR3 contains 16 residues. Germline CDR1 reads MDHEN; CDR2 reads SYDVKM. V was pared by 6 bases and J by 3 bases, with 12 bases of the junction left unmatched.

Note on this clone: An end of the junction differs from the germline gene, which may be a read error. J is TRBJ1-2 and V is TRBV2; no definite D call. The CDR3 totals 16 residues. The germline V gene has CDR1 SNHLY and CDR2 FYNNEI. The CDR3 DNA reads TGTGCCAGCAGTGAAGGTGCCTTGGGTTTGGGCTATCGCTACACCTTC. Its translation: CASSEGALGLGYRYTF.

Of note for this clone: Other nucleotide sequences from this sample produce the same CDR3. The CDR3 here is CASSPGSNEQYF. CDR3 DNA sequence: TGTGCCAGCTCACCAGGGTCTAACGAGCAGTACTTC. The chain joins TRBV18 to TRBJ2-7, with no clear D. CDR3 length: 12 residues. V dropped 2 bases and J dropped 5 bases, with 7 bases sitting between them. Germline V gene sequence: CDR1 KGHSH, CDR2 LQKENI. The full variable domain, in which reference TRBV18 and TRBJ2-7 provide the parts outside the CDR3, is NAGVMQNPRHLVRRRGQEARLRCSPMKGHSHVYWYRQLPEEGLKFMVYLQKENIIDESGMPKERFSAEFPKEGPSILRIQQVVRGDSAAYFCASSPGSNEQYFGPGTRLTVT.

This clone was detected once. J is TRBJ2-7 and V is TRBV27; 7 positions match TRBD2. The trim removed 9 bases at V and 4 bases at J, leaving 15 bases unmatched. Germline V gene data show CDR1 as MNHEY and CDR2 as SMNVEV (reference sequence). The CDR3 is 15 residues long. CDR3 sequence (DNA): TGTGCCAGTACGCGGTTTGGGGAGGGGAGTTACGAGCAGTACTTC. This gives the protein CASTRFGEGSYEQYF.

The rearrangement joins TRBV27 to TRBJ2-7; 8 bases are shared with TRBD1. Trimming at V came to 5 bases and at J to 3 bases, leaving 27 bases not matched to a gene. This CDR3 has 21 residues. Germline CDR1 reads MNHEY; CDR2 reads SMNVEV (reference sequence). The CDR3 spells CASSPQGVGFPQEPKVYEQYF. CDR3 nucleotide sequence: TGTGCCAGCAGTCCACAGGGGGTGGGTTTTCCCCAAGAACCTAAAGTCTACGAGCAGTACTTC.

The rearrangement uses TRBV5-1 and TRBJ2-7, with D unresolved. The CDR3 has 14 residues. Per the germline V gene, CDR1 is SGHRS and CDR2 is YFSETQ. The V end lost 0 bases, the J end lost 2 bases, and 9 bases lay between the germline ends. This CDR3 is CASSLDSLTYEQYF. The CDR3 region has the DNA TGCGCCAGCAGCTTGGACTCCCTAACCTACGAGCAGTACTTC.

The CDR3 coding sequence is TGCAGCGTTGATAAGGGTTCCTACGAGCAGTACTTC. Amino acid sequence: CSVDKGSYEQYF. V gene TRBV29-1 combines with J gene TRBJ2-7, with no clear D. Trimming removed 3 bases from V and 1 base from J, with 7 bases in between. Per germline, CDR1 SQVTM and CDR2 ANQGSEA. This CDR3 comprises 12 residues.

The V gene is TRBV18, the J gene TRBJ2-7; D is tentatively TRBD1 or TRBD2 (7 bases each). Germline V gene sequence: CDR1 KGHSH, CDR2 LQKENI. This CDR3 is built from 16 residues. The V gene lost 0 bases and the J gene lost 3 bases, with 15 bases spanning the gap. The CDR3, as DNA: TGTGCCAGCTCACCACCTTCAGGGGGGGAGGGCTACGAGCAGTACTTC. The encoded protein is CASSPPSGGEGYEQYF. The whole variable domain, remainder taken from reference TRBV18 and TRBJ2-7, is NAGVMQNPRHLVRRRGQEARLRCSPMKGHSHVYWYRQLPEEGLKFMVYLQKENIIDESGMPKERFSAEFPKEGPSILRIQQVVRGDSAAYFCASSPPSGGEGYEQYFGPGTRLTVT.

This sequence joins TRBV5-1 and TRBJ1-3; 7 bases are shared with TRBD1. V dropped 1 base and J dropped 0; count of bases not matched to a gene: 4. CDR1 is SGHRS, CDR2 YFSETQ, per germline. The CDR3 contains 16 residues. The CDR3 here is CASSLMTGLSGNTIYF. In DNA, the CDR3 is TGCGCCAGCAGCTTGATGACAGGGCTCTCTGGAAACACCATATATTTT. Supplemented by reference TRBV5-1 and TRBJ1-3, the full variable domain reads KAGVTQTPRYLIKTRGQQVTLSCSPISGHRSVSWYQQTPGQGLQFLFEYFSETQRNKGNFPGRFSGRQFSNSRSEMNVSTLELGDSALYLCASSLMTGLSGNTIYFGEGSWLTVV.

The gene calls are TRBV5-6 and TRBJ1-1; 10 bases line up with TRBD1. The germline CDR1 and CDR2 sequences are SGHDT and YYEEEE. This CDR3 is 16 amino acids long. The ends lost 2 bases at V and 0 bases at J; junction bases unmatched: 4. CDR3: CASSFGTGEMNTEAFF. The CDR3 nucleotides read TGTGCCAGCAGCTTTGGGACAGGGGAGATGAACACTGAAGCTTTCTTT.

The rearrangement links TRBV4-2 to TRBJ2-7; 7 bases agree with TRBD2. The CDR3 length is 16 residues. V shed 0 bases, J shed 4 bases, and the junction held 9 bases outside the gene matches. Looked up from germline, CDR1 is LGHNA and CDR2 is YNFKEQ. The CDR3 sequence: CASSQDRAGAIYEQYF. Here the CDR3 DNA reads TGTGCCAGCAGCCAAGATCGGGCGGGAGCCATATACGAGCAGTACTTC.

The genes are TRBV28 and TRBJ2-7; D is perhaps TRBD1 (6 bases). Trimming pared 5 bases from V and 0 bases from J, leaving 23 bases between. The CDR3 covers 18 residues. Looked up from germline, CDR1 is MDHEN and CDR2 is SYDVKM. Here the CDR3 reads CASSTQLGQQKTSYEQYF. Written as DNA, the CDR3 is TGTGCCAGCAGTACACAGCTTGGACAGCAGAAAACCTCCTACGAGCAGTACTTC.

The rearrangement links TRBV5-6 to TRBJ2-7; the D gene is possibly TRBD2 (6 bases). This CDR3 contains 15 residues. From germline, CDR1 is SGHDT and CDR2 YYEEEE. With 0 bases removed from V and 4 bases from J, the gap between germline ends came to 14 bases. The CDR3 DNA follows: TGTGCCAGCAGCTTGGTTCCGCGAGGGAGGTACGAGCAGTACTTC. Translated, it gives CASSLVPRGRYEQYF.

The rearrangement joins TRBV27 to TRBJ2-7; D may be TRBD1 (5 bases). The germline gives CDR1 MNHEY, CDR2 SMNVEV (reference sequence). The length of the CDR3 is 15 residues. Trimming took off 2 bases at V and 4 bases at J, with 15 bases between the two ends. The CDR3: CASSLASGNIYEQYF. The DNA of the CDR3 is TGTGCCAGCAGTTTAGCGTCAGGGAATATTTACGAGCAGTACTTC.

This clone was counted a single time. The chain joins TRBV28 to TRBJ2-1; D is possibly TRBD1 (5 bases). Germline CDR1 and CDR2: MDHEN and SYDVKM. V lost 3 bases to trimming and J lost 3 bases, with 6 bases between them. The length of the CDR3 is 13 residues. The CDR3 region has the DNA TGTGCCAGCAGTTTTGGACACTACAATGAGCAGTTCTTC. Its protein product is CASSFGHYNEQFF.

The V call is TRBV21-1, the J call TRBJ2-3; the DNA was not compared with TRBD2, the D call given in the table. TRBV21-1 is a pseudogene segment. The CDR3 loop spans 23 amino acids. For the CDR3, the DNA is TGTGCCAGCCCTCGGGGGGGGCTAGCGGGAGGACTAAAACGCAAGAGAAGCACAGATACGCAGTATTTT. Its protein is CASPRGGLAGGLKRKRSTDTQYF.

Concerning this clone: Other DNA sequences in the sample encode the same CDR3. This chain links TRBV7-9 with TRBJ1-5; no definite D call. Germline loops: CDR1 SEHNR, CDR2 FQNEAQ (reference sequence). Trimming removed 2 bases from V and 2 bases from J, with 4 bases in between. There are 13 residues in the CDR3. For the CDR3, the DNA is TGTGCCAGCAGCTTAACGGGCAATCAGCCCCAGCATTTT. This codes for CASSLTGNQPQHF.

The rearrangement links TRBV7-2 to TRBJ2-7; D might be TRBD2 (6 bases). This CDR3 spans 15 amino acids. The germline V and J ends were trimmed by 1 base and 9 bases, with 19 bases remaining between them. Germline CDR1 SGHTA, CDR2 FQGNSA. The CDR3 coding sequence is TGTGCCAGCAGCTTAGTAATCGGGAGCCTACTATGGCAGTACTTC. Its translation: CASSLVIGSLLWQYF.

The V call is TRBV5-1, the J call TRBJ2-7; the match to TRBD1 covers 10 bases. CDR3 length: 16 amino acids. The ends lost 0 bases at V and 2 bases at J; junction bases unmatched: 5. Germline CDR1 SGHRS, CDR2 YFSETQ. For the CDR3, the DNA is TGCGCCAGCAGCTTGGCTGGGACAGGGGTAACCTACGAGCAGTACTTC. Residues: CASSLAGTGVTYEQYF.

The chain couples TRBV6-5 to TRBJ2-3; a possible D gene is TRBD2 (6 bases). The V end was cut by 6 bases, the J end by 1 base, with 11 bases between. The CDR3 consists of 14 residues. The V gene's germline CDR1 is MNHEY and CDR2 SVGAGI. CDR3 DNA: TGTGCCAGCAGGAACTCGGGGGGCACAGATACGCAGTATTTT. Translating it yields CASRNSGGTDTQYF.

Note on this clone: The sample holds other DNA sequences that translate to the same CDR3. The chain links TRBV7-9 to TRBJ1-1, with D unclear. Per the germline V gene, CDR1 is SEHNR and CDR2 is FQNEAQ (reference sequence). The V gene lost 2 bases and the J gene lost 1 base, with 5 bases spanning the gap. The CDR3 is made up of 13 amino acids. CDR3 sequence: CASSLMGNTEAFF. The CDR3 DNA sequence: TGTGCCAGCAGCTTAATGGGGAACACTGAAGCTTTCTTT.

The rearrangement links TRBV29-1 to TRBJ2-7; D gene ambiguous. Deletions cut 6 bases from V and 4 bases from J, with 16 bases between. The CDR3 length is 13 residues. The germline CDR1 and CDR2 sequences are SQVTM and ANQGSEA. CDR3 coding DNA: TGCAGCGTGGCAGGTTTGTTGGCTTACGAGCAGTACTTC. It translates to CSVAGLLAYEQYF.

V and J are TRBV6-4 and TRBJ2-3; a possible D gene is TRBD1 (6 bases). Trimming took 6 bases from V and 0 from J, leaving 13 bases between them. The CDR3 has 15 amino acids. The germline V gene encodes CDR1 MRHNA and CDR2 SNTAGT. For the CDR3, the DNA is TGTGCCAGCAGCCCGGACAGCCTGAGCACAGATACGCAGTATTTT. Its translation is CASSPDSLSTDTQYF.

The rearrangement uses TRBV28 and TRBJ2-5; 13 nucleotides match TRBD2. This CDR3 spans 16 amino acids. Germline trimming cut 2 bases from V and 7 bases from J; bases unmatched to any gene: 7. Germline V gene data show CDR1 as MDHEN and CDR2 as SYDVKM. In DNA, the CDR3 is TGTGCCAGCAGTTTACAGACTAGCGGGAGGCAGGTGACCCAGTACTTC. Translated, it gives CASSLQTSGRQVTQYF.

CDR3 region: CASSPEVAGTYEQYF. Here the CDR3 DNA reads TGTGCCAGCAGTCCCGAAGTGGCAGGGACCTACGAGCAGTACTTC. The chain links TRBV6-5 to TRBJ2-7; a weak D match, TRBD1 (5 bases). The CDR3 totals 15 residues. Germline CDR1 is MNHEY and CDR2 is SVGAGI. Deletions cut 5 bases from V and 2 bases from J, with 16 bases between.

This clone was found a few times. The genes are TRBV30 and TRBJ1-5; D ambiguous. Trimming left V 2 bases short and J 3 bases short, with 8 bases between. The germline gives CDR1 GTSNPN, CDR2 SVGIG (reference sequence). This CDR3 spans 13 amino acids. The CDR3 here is CAWSIQANQPQHF. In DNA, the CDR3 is TGTGCCTGGAGTATCCAGGCCAATCAGCCCCAGCATTTT.

The CDR3 spells CASSPQFRGRTGNTIYF. For the CDR3, the DNA is TGTGCCAGCAGCCCCCAATTTAGGGGGCGTACTGGAAACACCATATATTTT. The gene calls are TRBV7-9 and TRBJ1-3; TRBD1 agrees at 7 bases. This CDR3 contains 17 residues. V was pared by 5 bases and J by 2 bases, with 12 bases of the junction left unmatched. The germline CDR1 and CDR2 sequences are SEHNR and FQNEAQ (reference sequence).

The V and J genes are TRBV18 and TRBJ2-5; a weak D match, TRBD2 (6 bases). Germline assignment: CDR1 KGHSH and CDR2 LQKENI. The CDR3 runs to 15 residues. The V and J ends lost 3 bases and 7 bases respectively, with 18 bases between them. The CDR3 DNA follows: TGTGCCAGCTCACCGCCGATTCGCTCGGAGGGGACCCAGTACTTC. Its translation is CASSPPIRSEGTQYF. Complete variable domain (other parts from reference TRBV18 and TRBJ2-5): NAGVMQNPRHLVRRRGQEARLRCSPMKGHSHVYWYRQLPEEGLKFMVYLQKENIIDESGMPKERFSAEFPKEGPSILRIQQVVRGDSAAYFCASSPPIRSEGTQYFGPGTRLLVL.

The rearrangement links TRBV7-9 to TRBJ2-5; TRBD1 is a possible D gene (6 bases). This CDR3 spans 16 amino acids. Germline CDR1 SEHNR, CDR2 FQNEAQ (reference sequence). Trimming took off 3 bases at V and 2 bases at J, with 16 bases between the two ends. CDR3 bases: TGTGCCAGCAGCTTCTCCCGGACAGCGCTACAAGAGACCCAGTACTTC. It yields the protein CASSFSRTALQETQYF.

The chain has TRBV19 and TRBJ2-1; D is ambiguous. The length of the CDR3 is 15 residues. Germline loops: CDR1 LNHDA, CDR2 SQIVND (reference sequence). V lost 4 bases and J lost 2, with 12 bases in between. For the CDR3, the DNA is TGTGCCAGTAGTAAAGAGAATCCCCCCTACAATGAGCAGTTCTTC. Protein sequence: CASSKENPPYNEQFF. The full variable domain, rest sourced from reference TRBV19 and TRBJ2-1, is DGGITQSPKYLFRKEGQNVTLSCEQNLNHDAMYWYRQDPGQGLRLIYYSQIVNDFQKGDIAEGYSVSREKKESFPLTVTSAQKNPTAFYLCASSKENPPYNEQFFGPGTRLTVL.